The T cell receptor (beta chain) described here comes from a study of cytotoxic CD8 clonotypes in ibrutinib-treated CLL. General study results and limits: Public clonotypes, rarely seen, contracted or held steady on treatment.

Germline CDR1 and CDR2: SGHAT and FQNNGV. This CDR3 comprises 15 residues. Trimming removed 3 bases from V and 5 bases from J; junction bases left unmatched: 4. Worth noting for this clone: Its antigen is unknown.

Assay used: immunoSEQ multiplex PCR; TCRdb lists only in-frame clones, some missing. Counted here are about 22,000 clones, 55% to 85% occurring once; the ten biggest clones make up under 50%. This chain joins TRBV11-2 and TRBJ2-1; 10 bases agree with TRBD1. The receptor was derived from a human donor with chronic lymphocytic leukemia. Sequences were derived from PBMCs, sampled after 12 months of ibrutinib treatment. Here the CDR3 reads CASSLGQGTNNEQFF. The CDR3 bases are TGTGCCAGCAGCTTGGGACAGGGGACAAACAATGAGCAGTTCTTC.